This T cell receptor (beta chain) was observed in a study of T cells in tuberculosis. Whole-study context: This South African cohort compared adolescents with or without latent tuberculosis against adults with active tuberculosis.

On this clone itself: Antigen: not known.

Whole-study results and caveats: Smaller alpha distances in active tuberculosis partly reflected shorter CDR3-alpha lengths. Active tuberculosis cases were adults; controls were adolescents.

Each donor contributed about 100,000 T cells on average, unsorted. Assay: immunoSEQ multiplex PCR; the TCRdb copy retains only in-frame clones and omits some. The profile covers roughly 34,000 clones, with 85% to 95% appearing a single time and about 7.8% taken by the ten largest. The sequenced sample consisted of PBMCs. The receptor was isolated from a donor aged 5-35 years with latent tuberculosis or without tuberculosis infection. Some clones in this sample may be carry-over from other donors' samples.

The CDR3 DNA sequence: TGTGCCAGCAGCTGGGACAGCTCCTACGAGCAGTACTTC. Amino acid sequence: CASSWDSSYEQYF. The chain recombines TRBV7-2 with TRBJ2-7; TRBD1 matches at 7 bases. With 4 bases clipped from V and 0 bases from J, the junction kept 0 bases outside the gene matches. The CDR3 has 13 amino acids. Germline CDR1 and CDR2: SGHTA and FQGNSA.